This entry lists 26 T cell receptor beta chains sequenced from one sample in a study of blood T cell repertoires in COVID-19. TCRdb's table, derived via immunoSEQ multiplex PCR, lists solely in-frame clones and lacks some. Of fewer than 200,000 clones in the sample, around 90% are singletons; the top ten hold 9% to 10%. Sequences were obtained from PBMCs or T cells enriched from blood (not recorded which). Receptors originate from a young woman who had recovered from COVID-19.

This clone was found once. The V and J genes are TRBV27 and TRBJ2-3; TRBD2 matches 7 bases. The germline V gene encodes CDR1 MNHEY and CDR2 SMNVEV (reference sequence). The trim removed 0 bases at V and 6 bases at J, leaving 9 bases unmatched. The CDR3 covers 16 residues. CDR3 sequence: CASSLSGGGPWDTQYF. The CDR3 coding sequence is TGTGCCAGCAGTTTATCGGGGGGGGGTCCCTGGGATACGCAGTATTTT.

The chain recombines TRBV6-2 or TRBV6-3 with TRBJ2-1; 9 bases are shared with TRBD2. The germline CDR1 and CDR2 sequences are MNHEY and SVGEGT. J gave up 7 bases and V 4 bases, and 14 bases lay outside the gene matches. This CDR3 region has 17 residues. This chain's CDR3 is CASSSFMAGGPWNEQFF. The CDR3, as DNA: TGTGCCAGCAGTTCTTTTATGGCGGGGGGGCCGTGGAATGAGCAGTTCTTC.

The gene calls are TRBV19 and TRBJ2-3; D not resolved. Germline CDR1 reads LNHDA; CDR2 reads SQIVND (reference sequence). There are 17 residues in the CDR3. Trimming shortened V by 3 bases and J by 2 bases, and 18 bases separated the two germline ends. CDR3 DNA: TGTGCCAGTAGTATGCCGGAGACCCGAGCATCCACAGATACGCAGTATTTT. It specifies CASSMPETRASTDTQYF.

The chain recombines TRBV9 with TRBJ1-4; 7 bases map to TRBD1. After removal of 0 bases from V and 0 bases from J, the junction contained 2 bases not matched to a gene. The CDR3 runs 16 residues. Germline CDR1 is SGDLS and CDR2 is YYNGEE. CDR3 protein: CASSVGTGATNEKLFF. The CDR3 DNA reads TGTGCCAGCAGCGTAGGAACAGGGGCAACTAATGAAAAACTGTTTTTT.

V gene TRBV11-2 combines with J gene TRBJ1-1; TRBD1 might be the D (6 bases). The CDR3 consists of 15 residues. Germline CDR1 and CDR2: SGHAT and FQNNGV. The V end lost 3 bases, the J end lost 1 base, and 12 bases lay between the germline ends. CDR3 loop: CASSLLQGSNTEAFF. The DNA of the CDR3 is TGTGCCAGCAGCTTGTTACAGGGTTCGAACACTGAAGCTTTCTTT.

V gene TRBV19 combines with J gene TRBJ1-5; D is uncertain. Germline CDR1 and CDR2: LNHDA and SQIVND (reference sequence). This CDR3 has 14 amino acids. V shed 8 bases and J shed 0 bases, with 11 bases lying between them. The CDR3 loop is CASSLSDSNQPQHF. In DNA, the CDR3 is TGTGCCAGTTCCCTAAGCGATAGCAATCAGCCCCAGCATTTT.

The chain has TRBV4-3 and TRBJ2-3, with 7 positions matching TRBD2. The CDR3 covers 12 residues. The V gene's germline CDR1 is LGHNA and CDR2 YSLEER. Trimming removed 3 bases from V and 11 bases from J; junction bases left unmatched: 5. The CDR3 bases are TGCGCCAGCAGCCAGGCGGGGGTGGGGCAGTATTTT. Translation gives CASSQAGVGQYF.

The chain recombines TRBV10-3 with TRBJ2-7, with 8 positions matching TRBD2. The germline V gene has CDR1 ENHRY and CDR2 SYGVKD. This CDR3 has 15 residues. The J segment lost 6 bases and the V segment lost 0 bases, leaving 7 bases of the junction unmatched. CDR3 loop: CAISESPGLVSEQYF. The CDR3 DNA reads as TGTGCCATCAGTGAGTCCCCGGGACTAGTGAGCGAGCAGTACTTC.

The rearrangement joins TRBV5-1 to TRBJ1-2; D perhaps matches TRBD1 (6 bases). Germline CDR1 reads SGHRS; CDR2 reads YFSETQ. This CDR3 contains 15 residues. V lost 0 bases to trimming and J lost 4 bases, with 13 bases between them. The CDR3 region has the DNA TGCGCCAGCAGCTTGGATTTGGACAGCCCCTATGGCTACACCTTC. This codes for CASSLDLDSPYGYTF.

This clone has a single count. The chain links TRBV18 to TRBJ2-6; D gene ambiguous. In germline, CDR1 is KGHSH, CDR2 LQKENI. CDR3 length equals 13 residues. Between the trimmed V and J ends, which lost 3 bases and 3 bases, there was a span of 3 bases. CDR3 region: CASSPSGANVLTF. In nucleotides, the CDR3 is TGTGCCAGCTCACCGAGTGGGGCCAACGTCCTGACTTTC. Looking up the rest from reference TRBV18 and TRBJ2-6 gives the full variable domain: NAGVMQNPRHLVRRRGQEARLRCSPMKGHSHVYWYRQLPEEGLKFMVYLQKENIIDESGMPKERFSAEFPKEGPSILRIQQVVRGDSAAYFCASSPSGANVLTFGAGSRLTVL.

The chain joins TRBV3-1 (or the pseudogene TRBV3-2) to TRBJ2-1; D remains unclear. This CDR3 is 14 amino acids long. V was pared by 1 base and J by 9 bases, with 13 bases between. The germline gives CDR1 LGHDT, CDR2 YNNKEL (reference sequence). The CDR3 coding sequence is TGTGCCAGCAGCCAAGGAACCGTTGGTAGTGAGCAGTTCTTC. It yields the protein CASSQGTVGSEQFF.

In this sample, this clone turned up a few times. V gene TRBV2 combines with J gene TRBJ2-2, with 11 bases aligning to TRBD2. Germline trimming cut 5 bases from V and 8 bases from J; bases unmatched to any gene: 10. In germline, CDR1 is SNHLY, CDR2 FYNNEI. The CDR3 runs to 16 residues. The CDR3 region has the DNA TGTGCCAGCAGTCGCCAGGGACTAGCGGTGGGAGGGGAGCTGTTTTTT. Amino acid sequence: CASSRQGLAVGGELFF.

The CDR3 reads CASSLIAGGSSYNEQFF. The CDR3 DNA is TGTGCCAGCAGCTTGATAGCGGGGGGAAGCTCCTACAATGAGCAGTTCTTC. V and J are TRBV7-2 and TRBJ2-1; 10 bases agree with TRBD2. Trimming took 3 bases from V and 0 from J; bases not matched to a gene: 5. The germline CDR1 and CDR2 sequences are SGHTA and FQGNSA. This CDR3 has 17 amino acids.

This clone has at least ten counts. This chain joins TRBV2 and TRBJ1-1; D possibly corresponds to TRBD1 (5 bases). V lost 7 bases, J lost 1 base, and 16 bases lay in between. This CDR3 region has 15 residues. Germline V gene lookup returns CDR1 SNHLY and CDR2 FYNNEI. CDR3 sequence: CASIGQAVGNTEAFF. The DNA of the CDR3 is TGTGCCAGCATCGGACAAGCCGTTGGGAACACTGAAGCTTTCTTT.

This chain joins TRBV5-6 and TRBJ1-2, with D perhaps TRBD1 (5 bases). In germline, CDR1 is SGHDT, CDR2 YYEEEE. The CDR3 totals 14 residues. Trimming left V 0 bases short and J 3 bases short, with 9 bases between. The CDR3: CASSLAARDYGYTF. The CDR3 bases are TGTGCCAGCAGCTTGGCCGCCAGGGACTATGGCTACACCTTC.

V gene TRBV5-6 combines with J gene TRBJ1-6; D is possibly TRBD1 (6 bases). V was cut by 4 bases and J by 10 bases, with 18 bases left in between. Germline CDR1 and CDR2: SGHDT and YYEEEE. This CDR3 spans 15 amino acids. Written as DNA, the CDR3 is TGTGCCAGCAGCCGGACACAGGGTCTACGATCACCCCTCCACTTT. Amino acids: CASSRTQGLRSPLHF.

V gene TRBV28 combines with J gene TRBJ2-7; 9 positions match TRBD1. With V trimmed by 6 bases and J by 2 bases, 5 bases remained unmatched. CDR1 is MDHEN, CDR2 SYDVKM, per germline. The CDR3 totals 14 residues. The CDR3: CASSSGTGTYEQYF. CDR3 nucleotides: TGTGCCAGCAGCTCCGGGACAGGGACCTACGAGCAGTACTTC.

The sample holds one count of this clone. V gene TRBV5-1 combines with J gene TRBJ2-5; 7 bases map to TRBD2. The junction had 8 bases not matched to a gene; V was cut back by 7 bases and J by 2 bases. CDR1 and CDR2 from the germline V gene are SGHRS and YFSETQ. The CDR3 is 14 amino acids. This chain's CDR3 is CASGGGLRQETQYF. The CDR3 DNA sequence: TGCGCCAGCGGGGGGGGACTACGGCAAGAGACCCAGTACTTC.

The CDR3 DNA sequence: TGTGCCAGCGGGTCCGGGGGAGGCTACACCTTC. Translating it yields CASGSGGGYTF. The gene calls are TRBV6-5 and TRBJ1-2, with a weak D call TRBD1 (5 bases). CDR3 length: 11 residues. V gave up 8 bases and J gave up 8 bases, with 12 bases separating them. Per the germline V gene, CDR1 is MNHEY and CDR2 is SVGAGI.

V gene TRBV12-3 or TRBV12-4 combines with J gene TRBJ2-3, with 9 bases identical to TRBD2. V lost 3 bases and J lost 11; bases outside the gene matches: 3. The CDR3 is made up of 12 amino acids. DNA of the CDR3: TGTGCCAGCAGTTTCGCGGGGGGGGAGCAGTATTTT. Translated, it gives CASSFAGGEQYF.

This clone turned up a few times. In DNA form, the CDR3 reads TGTGCCAGCAGCGTCGACAGCTCTACTGAAGCTTTCTTT. This codes for CASSVDSSTEAFF. The V and J genes are TRBV7-3 and TRBJ1-1; tentatively, D is TRBD1 (5 bases). Germline CDR1 is SGHTA and CDR2 is FQGTGA. Trimming took 5 bases from V and 5 from J, leaving 12 bases between them. This CDR3 comprises 13 residues.

The chain links TRBV7-4 to TRBJ2-3; D is possibly TRBD2 (5 bases). Germline assignment: CDR1 SGHVT and CDR2 SQSDAQ. V shed 1 base and J shed 0 bases, with 11 bases lying between them. The CDR3 consists of 16 residues. In DNA form, the CDR3 reads TGTGCCAGCAGCTTAGGGTTGGACTTGAGCACAGATACGCAGTATTTT. This encodes CASSLGLDLSTDTQYF. The entire variable domain, with the rest obtained from reference TRBV7-4 and TRBJ2-3, is as follows: GAGVSQSPRYKVAKRGRDVALRCDSISGHVTLYWYRQTLGQGSEVLTYSQSDAQRDKSGRPSGRFSAERPERSVSTLKIQRTEQGDSAVYLCASSLGLDLSTDTQYFGPGTRLTVL.

This chain uses TRBV12-3 or TRBV12-4 with TRBJ1-2; 7 nucleotides agree with TRBD1. The CDR3 is 12 residues long. J gave up 4 bases and V 4 bases, and 0 bases lay outside the gene matches. The CDR3 DNA reads TGTGCCAGCAGTTGGACAGGCTATGGCTACACCTTC. Translating it yields CASSWTGYGYTF.

The chain employs TRBV5-4 and TRBJ1-2, with D possibly being TRBD1 (6 bases). Trimming stripped 4 bases from V and 0 bases from J, with 13 bases between. This CDR3 is built from 15 residues. Germline V lookup: CDR1 SGHNT, CDR2 YYREEE (reference sequence). In DNA form, the CDR3 reads TGTGCCAGCAGCGCCCCGGACAGCGCTAACTATGGCTACACCTTC. Protein product: CASSAPDSANYGYTF.

The V call is TRBV10-3, the J call TRBJ2-7; 14 nucleotides align to TRBD2. Germline V gene lookup returns CDR1 ENHRY and CDR2 SYGVKD. With V trimmed by 1 base and J by 7 bases, 9 bases remained unmatched. This CDR3 comprises 17 residues. CDR3 bases: TGTGCCATCAGTGAGTTCGCGGGACTAGCGGGAGCGGTTGAGCAGTACTTC. The encoded protein is CAISEFAGLAGAVEQYF.

This chain joins TRBV30 and TRBJ2-3; 14 bases line up with TRBD2. The germline V gene encodes CDR1 GTSNPN and CDR2 SVGIG (reference sequence). The CDR3 length is 16 residues. The DNA for the CDR3 is TGTGCTACCACGAGACTAGCGGGAGGGTCGACAGATACGCAGTATTTT. Translation gives CATTRLAGGSTDTQYF.